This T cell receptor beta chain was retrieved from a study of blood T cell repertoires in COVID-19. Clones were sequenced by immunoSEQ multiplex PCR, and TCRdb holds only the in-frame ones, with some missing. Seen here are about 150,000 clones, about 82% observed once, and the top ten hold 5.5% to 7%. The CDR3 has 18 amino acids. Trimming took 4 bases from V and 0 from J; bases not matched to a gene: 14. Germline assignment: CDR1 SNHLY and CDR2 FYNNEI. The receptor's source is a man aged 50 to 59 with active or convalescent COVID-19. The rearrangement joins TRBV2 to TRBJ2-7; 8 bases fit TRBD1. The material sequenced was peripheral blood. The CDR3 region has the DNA TGTGCCAGCAGTGTCCAGCGGACAGGGCGAGGGGGCTCCTACGAGCAGTACTTC. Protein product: CASSVQRTGRGGSYEQYF.